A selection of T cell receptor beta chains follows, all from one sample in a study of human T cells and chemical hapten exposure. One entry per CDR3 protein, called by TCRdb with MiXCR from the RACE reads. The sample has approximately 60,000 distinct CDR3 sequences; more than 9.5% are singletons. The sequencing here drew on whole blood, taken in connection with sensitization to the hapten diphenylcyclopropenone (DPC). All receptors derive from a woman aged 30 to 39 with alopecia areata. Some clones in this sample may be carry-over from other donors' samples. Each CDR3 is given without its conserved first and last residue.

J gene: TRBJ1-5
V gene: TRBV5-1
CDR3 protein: ASSLTGWGNQPQH

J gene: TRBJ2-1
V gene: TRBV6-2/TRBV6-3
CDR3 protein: ASSYSTSGHNEQF

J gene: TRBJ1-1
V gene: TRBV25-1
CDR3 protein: ASIGRQGALNTEAF

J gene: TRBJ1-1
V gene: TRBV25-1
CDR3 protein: ASSEWGVSNTEAF

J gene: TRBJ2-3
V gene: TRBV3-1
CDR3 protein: ASRPRGARIDTQY

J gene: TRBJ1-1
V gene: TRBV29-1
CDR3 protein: SVGFRGTEAF

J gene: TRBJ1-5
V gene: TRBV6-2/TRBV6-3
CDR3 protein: ASSSPMGNQPQH

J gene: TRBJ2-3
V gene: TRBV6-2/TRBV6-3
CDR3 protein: ASSWRAGGRTDTQY

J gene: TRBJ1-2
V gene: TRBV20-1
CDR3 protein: SAVPPGQVYGYT

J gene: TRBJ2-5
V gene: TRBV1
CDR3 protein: TSSQDGLAGGQEGTQY

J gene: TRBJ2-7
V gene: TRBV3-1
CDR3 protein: ASSLGPGPYEQY

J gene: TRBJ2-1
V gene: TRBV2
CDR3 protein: ASSEAVGQF

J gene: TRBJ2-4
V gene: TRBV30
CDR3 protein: AWSAGSAKNIQY

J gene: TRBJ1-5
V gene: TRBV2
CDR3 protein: ASSGGQGGNQPQH

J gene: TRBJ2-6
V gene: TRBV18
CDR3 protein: ASSLGQGPGANVLT

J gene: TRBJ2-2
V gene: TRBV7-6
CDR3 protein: AGTGTGRVGELF

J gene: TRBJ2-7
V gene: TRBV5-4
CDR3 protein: ASSLSSGSSYEQY

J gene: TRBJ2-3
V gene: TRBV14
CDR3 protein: ASSQSISTDTQY

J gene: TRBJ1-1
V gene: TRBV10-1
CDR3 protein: ASSERVNTEAF

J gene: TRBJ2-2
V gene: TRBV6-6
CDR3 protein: ASSRTGRTNTGELF

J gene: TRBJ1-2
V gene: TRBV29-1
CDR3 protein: SVDRFNYGYT

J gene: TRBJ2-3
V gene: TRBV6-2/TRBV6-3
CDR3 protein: ASQSARLTDTQY

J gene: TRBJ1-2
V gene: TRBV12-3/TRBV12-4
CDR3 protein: ASSSGEQGELLNYGYT

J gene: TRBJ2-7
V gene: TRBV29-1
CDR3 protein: SVLAYSYEQY

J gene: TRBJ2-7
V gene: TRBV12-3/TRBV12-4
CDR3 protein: ASRYRDFSYEQY

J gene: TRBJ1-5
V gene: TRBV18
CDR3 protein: ASSPQGPNQPQH

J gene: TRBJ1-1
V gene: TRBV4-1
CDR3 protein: ASSQEGQNTEAF

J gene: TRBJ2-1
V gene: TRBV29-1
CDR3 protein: SVEDWGEGPYNEQF

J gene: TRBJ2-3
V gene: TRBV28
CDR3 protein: ASSPPGQGLNTQY

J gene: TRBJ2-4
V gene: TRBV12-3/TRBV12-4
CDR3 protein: ASSFWDGLAKNIQY

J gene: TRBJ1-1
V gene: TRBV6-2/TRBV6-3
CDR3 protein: ASSYSGRDTEAF

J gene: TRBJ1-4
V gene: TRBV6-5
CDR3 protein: ASSYSSLNEKLF

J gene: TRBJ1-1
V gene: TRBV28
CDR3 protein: ASSLGAGQGLVW

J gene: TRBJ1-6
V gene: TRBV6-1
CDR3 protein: ASSRGLGSPLH

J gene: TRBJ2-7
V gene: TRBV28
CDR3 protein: ASSSGSPHEQY